Presented here are 3 T cell receptor beta chains from one specimen sequenced in a study of T-cell reconstitution after alpha-beta-depleted transplantation in children. Researchers prepared the TCRbeta library using unique molecular identifiers, the study reports. TCRdb itself ran the PCR reads through MiXCR, one entry per CDR3 protein. The sample shows 400,000 to 500,000 distinct CDR3 sequences, about 11% of them seen only once. The sample was PBMCs from the stem cell graft donor, taken from the stem cell graft. The receptors derive from a human donor who donated a stem cell graft to a child with acute myeloid leukemia.

This clonotype has a handful of counts. This chain uses TRBV4-2 with TRBJ2-7; D is perhaps TRBD1 (5 bases). The CDR3 is made up of 15 amino acids. Trimming shortened V by 0 bases and J by 1 base, and 10 bases separated the two germline ends. Germline V gene data show CDR1 as LGHNA and CDR2 as YNFKEQ. The CDR3 DNA sequence: TGTGCCAGCAGCCAAGAATACGACAGTTCCTACGAGCAGTACTTC. It codes for CASSQEYDSSYEQYF.

This chain links TRBV7-9 with TRBJ2-2; TRBD1 aligns across 9 bases. This CDR3 has 15 amino acids. Losses at the gene ends were 5 bases for V and 5 bases for J; bases not matched to a gene: 6. Germline CDR1 reads SEHNR; CDR2 reads FQNEAQ (reference sequence). CDR3 nucleotide sequence: TGTGCCAGCAGCCATAGGACAGGGGAGACCGGGGAGCTGTTTTTT. Protein product: CASSHRTGETGELFF.

The chain combines TRBV7-9 with TRBJ2-1; D uncertain. This CDR3 has 13 residues. CDR1 and CDR2 from the germline V gene are SEHNR and FQNEAQ (reference sequence). Trimming took 4 bases from V and 4 from J, leaving 8 bases between them. In DNA form, the CDR3 reads TGTGCCAGCAGCTCGTACAGATACAATGAGCAGTTCTTC. Amino acid sequence: CASSSYRYNEQFF.